This T cell receptor beta chain was found in a study of technical replicates of blood from a handful of donors. This clone was detected once. Germline V lookup: CDR1 SQVTM, CDR2 ANQGSEA. V lost 3 bases to trimming and J lost 14 bases; unmatched junction nucleotides: 10. The CDR3 is 12 residues long. Clones were sequenced by immunoSEQ multiplex PCR, and TCRdb holds only the in-frame ones, with some missing. The table records 60,000 or so clones, around nine tenths of them present only once. The material sequenced was PBMCs. The clonotype originates from a human donor in good health. Some clones in this sample may be carry-over from other donors' samples. The V call is TRBV29-1, the J call TRBJ2-1, with 7 bases lining up with TRBD1. CDR3 nucleotide sequence: TGCAGCGTTGAGGGGCCCCGACAGGGAGAGTTCTTC. Its translation: CSVEGPRQGEFF.